This T cell receptor beta chain was profiled in a study of blood T cell repertoires in COVID-19. Across the study: Acute and convalescent COVID-19 samples came from the United States, Italy and Spain. Nucleic acid was either cDNA or gDNA, and it came from T cells, B-cell-depleted T cells, or PBMCs.

This clone was seen once. This CDR3 is built from 15 residues. The germline gives CDR1 SGHTA, CDR2 FQGTGA. V was pared by 4 bases and J by 4 bases, with 8 bases of the junction left unmatched. TCRdb's copy holds only in-frame clones and misses some; the assay was immunoSEQ multiplex PCR. The sample holds around 100,000 clones, 84% seen once. The chain is built from TRBV7-3 and TRBJ1-1; 8 nucleotides agree with TRBD1. The sample taken for sequencing was peripheral blood. The receptor comes from a human donor in a cohort sampled during active COVID-19. The chain's CDR3 is CASSSQGARVTEAFF. Here the CDR3 DNA reads TGTGCCAGCAGCTCCCAGGGGGCGCGGGTCACTGAAGCTTTCTTT.